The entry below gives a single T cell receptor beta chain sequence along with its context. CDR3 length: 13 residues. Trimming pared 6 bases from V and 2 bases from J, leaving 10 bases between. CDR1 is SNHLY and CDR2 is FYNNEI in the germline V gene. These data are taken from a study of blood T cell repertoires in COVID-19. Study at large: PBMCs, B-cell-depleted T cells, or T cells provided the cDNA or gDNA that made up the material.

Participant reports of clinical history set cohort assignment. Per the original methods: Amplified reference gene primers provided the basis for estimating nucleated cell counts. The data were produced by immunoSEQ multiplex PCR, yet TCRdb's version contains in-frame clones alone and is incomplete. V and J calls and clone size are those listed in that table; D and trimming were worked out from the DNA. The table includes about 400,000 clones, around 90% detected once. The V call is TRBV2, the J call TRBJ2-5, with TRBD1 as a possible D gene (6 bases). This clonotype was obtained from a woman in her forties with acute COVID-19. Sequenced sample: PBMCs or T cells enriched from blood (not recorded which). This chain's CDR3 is CASRDRMQETQYF. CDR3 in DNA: TGTGCCAGCAGGGACAGAATGCAAGAGACCCAGTACTTC.